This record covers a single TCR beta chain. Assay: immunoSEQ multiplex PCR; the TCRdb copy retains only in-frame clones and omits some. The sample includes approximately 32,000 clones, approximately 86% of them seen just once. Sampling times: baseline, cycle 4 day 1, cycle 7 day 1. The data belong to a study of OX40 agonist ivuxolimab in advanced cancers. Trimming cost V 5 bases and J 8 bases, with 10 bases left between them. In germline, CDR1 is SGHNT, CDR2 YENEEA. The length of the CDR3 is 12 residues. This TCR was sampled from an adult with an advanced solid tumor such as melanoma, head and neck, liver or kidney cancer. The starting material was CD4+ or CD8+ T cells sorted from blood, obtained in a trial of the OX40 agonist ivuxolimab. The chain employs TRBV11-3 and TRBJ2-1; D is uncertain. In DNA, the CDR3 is TGTGCCAGCAGCCATTATTCTGATGAGCAGTTCTTC. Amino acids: CASSHYSDEQFF.